The T cell receptor beta chain described here comes from a study of T cells of healthy individuals. There are 15 residues in the CDR3. Trimming removed 3 bases from V and 4 bases from J, with 15 bases in between. Germline lookup yields CDR1 MGHRA and CDR2 YSYEKL. In its sample, this clonotype was seen a few times. Each CDR3 protein gets one entry after TCRdb re-called the 5' RACE reads with MiXCR. The top ten clones hold about 16% of a sample with 50,000 to 55,000 distinct CDR3 sequences, roughly 14% of them seen once. The chain recombines TRBV4-1 with TRBJ2-5; D uncertain. The TCR comes from a human donor in good health. The CDR3: CASSQDLSVGETQYF. CDR3 coding DNA: TGCGCCAGCAGCCAGGATCTATCGGTTGGAGAGACCCAGTACTTC.